This T cell receptor beta chain was documented in a study of human T cells and chemical hapten exposure. About the research overall: Each patch test put 0.01% DPC on the upper back, and results were read at 6 days. Study-level points and caveats: Expanded TCRs clustered into significantly more large CDR3 similarity groups than controls, the analysis revealed. PT1 expanded TCR counts and patch test score were linked, and their correlation was positive.

Between the trimmed V and J ends, which lost 5 bases and 7 bases, there was a span of 12 bases. Germline assignment: CDR1 SGHVS and CDR2 FQNEAQ. The CDR3 has 13 amino acids. The study's library attached unique molecular identifiers to single cDNA molecules. TCRdb recomputed calls from the reads with MiXCR, one row per CDR3 protein. There are approximately 2,400 distinct CDR3 sequences in the sample; roughly 40% occur only once, and about 10% lies in the top ten. To note about this clonotype: Its antigen is undetermined.

Treatment denoted: therapeutic diphenylcyclopropenone sensitization with weekly scalp DPC. Sequences were derived from whole blood, sampled before DPC sensitization or 2, 6, or about 24 weeks after (not recorded which). This chain joins TRBV7-8 and TRBJ1-5; a possible D gene is TRBD1 (5 bases). The receptor comes from an adult with alopecia areata. Some clones in this sample may be carry-over from other donors' samples. This table probably holds off-target reads from a library built for another chain. The CDR3 DNA reads as TGTGCCAGCAGCCTACGGGGCGGGCAGCCCCAGCATTTT. Its translation: CASSLRGGQPQHF.